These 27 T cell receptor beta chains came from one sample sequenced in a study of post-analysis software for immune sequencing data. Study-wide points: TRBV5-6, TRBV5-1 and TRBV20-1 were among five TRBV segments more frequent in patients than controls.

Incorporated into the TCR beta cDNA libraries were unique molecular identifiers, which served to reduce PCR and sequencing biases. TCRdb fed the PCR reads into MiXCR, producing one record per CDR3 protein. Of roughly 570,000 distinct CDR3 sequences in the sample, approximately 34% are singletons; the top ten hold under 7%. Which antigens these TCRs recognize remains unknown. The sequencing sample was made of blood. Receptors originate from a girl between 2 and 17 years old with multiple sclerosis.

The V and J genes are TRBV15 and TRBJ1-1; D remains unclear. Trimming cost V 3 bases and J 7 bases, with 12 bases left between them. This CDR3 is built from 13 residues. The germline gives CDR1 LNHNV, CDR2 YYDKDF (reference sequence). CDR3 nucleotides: TGTGCCACCAGCAGGGACCTACTCGGTGAAGCTTTCTTT. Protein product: CATSRDLLGEAFF.

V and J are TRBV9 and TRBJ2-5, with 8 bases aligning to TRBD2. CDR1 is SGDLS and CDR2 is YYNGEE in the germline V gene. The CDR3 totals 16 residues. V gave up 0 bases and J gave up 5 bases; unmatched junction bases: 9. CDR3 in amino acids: CASSVAQRGPQETQYF. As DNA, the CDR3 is TGTGCCAGCAGCGTAGCTCAGCGGGGGCCCCAGGAGACCCAGTACTTC.

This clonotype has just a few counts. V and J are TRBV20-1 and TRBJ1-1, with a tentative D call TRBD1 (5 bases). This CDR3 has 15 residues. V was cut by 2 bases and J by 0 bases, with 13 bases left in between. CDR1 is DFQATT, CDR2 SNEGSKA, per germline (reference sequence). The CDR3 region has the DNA TGCAGTGCTAGATCCCCATGGGGGTTGAACACTGAAGCTTTCTTT. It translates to CSARSPWGLNTEAFF.

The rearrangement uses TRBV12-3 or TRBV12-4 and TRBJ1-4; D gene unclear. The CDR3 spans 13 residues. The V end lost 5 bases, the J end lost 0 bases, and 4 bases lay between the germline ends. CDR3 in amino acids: CASSHSTNEKLFF. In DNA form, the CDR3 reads TGTGCCAGCAGTCATTCAACTAATGAAAAACTGTTTTTT.

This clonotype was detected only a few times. DNA of the CDR3: TGCAGTGCTAGGGAGGTAGCCAAAAACATTCAGTACTTC. The encoded protein is CSAREVAKNIQYF. This sequence joins TRBV20-1 and TRBJ2-4; D perhaps matches TRBD2 (5 bases). This CDR3 is 13 amino acids long. V lost 3 bases and J 0 bases, leaving 6 bases between the germline ends. CDR1 DFQATT and CDR2 SNEGSKA come from the germline V gene (reference sequence).

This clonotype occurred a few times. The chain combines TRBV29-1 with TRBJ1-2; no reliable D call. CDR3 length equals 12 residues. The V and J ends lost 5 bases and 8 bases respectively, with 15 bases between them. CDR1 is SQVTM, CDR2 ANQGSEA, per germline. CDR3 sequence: CSVHLGSMGYTF. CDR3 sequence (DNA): TGCAGCGTTCATCTAGGATCTATGGGCTACACCTTC.

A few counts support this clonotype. The CDR3 region is CASSSDSLGGYNEKLFF. The CDR3 DNA reads as TGTGCCAGCAGTTCGGACTCCCTCGGGGGTTATAATGAAAAACTGTTTTTT. The chain recombines TRBV27 with TRBJ1-4, with D maybe TRBD1 (5 bases). Per germline, CDR1 MNHEY and CDR2 SMNVEV (reference sequence). This CDR3 is built from 17 residues. The V end was cut by 4 bases, the J end by 4 bases, with 19 bases between.

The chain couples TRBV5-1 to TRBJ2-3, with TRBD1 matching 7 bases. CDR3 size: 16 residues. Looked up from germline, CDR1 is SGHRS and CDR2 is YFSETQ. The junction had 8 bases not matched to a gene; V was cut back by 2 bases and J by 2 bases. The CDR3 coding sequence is TGCGCCAGCAGCTTCCATGGACAGGTTGCCACAGATACGCAGTATTTT. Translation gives CASSFHGQVATDTQYF. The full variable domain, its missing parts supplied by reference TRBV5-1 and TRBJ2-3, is KAGVTQTPRYLIKTRGQQVTLSCSPISGHRSVSWYQQTPGQGLQFLFEYFSETQRNKGNFPGRFSGRQFSNSRSEMNVSTLELGDSALYLCASSFHGQVATDTQYFGPGTRLTVL.

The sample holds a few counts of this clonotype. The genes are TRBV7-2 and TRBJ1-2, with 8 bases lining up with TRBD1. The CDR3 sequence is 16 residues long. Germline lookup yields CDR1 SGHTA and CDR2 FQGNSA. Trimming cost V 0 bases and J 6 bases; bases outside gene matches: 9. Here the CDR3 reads CASSLARLGQGDGYTF. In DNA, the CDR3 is TGTGCCAGCAGCTTAGCGCGTTTAGGACAGGGCGATGGCTACACCTTC.

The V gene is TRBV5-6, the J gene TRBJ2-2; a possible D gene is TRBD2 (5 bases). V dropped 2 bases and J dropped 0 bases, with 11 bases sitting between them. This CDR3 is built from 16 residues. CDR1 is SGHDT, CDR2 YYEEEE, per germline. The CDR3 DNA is TGTGCCAGCAGCTTACGACTACTCGCGAACACCGGGGAGCTGTTTTTT. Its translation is CASSLRLLANTGELFF.

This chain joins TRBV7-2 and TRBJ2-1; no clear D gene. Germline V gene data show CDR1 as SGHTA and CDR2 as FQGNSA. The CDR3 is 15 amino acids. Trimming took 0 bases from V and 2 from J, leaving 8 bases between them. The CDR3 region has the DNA TGTGCCAGCAGCTTAGCTAGCCAGCCCTACAATGAGCAGTTCTTC. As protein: CASSLASQPYNEQFF.

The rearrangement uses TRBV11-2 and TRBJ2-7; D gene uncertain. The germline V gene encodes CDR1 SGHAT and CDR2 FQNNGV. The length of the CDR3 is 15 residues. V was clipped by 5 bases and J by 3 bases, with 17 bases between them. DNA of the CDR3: TGTGCCAGCAGCCCAAAGTTAGGCAGTTTCTACGAGCAGTACTTC. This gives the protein CASSPKLGSFYEQYF.

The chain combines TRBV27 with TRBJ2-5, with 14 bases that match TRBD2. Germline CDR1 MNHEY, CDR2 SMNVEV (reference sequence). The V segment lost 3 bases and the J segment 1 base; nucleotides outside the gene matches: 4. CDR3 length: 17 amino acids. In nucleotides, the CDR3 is TGTGCCAGCAGTTTCCTCGGGACTAGCGGGGGCCAAGAGACCCAGTACTTC. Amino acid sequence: CASSFLGTSGGQETQYF.

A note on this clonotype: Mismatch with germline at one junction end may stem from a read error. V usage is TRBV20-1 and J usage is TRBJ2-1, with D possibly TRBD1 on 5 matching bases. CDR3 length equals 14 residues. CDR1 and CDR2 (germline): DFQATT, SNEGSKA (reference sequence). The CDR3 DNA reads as TGCGGTGCCAGGGCCCGGAGCTCCTACAATGAGCAGTTCTTC. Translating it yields CGARARSSYNEQFF.

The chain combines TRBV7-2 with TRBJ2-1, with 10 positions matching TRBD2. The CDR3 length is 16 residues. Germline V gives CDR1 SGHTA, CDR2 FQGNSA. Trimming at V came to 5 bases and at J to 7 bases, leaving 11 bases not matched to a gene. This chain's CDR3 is CASSTRAGGYRNEQFF. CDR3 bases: TGTGCCAGCAGCACCCGAGCGGGGGGGTATCGGAATGAGCAGTTCTTC.

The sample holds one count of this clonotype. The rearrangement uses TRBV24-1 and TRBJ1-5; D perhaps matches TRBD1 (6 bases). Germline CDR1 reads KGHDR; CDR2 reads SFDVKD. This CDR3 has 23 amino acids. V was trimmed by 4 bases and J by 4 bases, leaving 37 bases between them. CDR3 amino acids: CATSDPATGPKEGAMASNQPQHF. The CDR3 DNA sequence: TGTGCCACCAGTGACCCCGCGACAGGCCCAAAGGAAGGAGCAATGGCATCAAATCAGCCCCAGCATTTT.

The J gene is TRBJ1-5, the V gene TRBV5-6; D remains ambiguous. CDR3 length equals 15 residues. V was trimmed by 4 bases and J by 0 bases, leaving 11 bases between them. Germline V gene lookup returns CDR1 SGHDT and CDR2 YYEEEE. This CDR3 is CASSPSLDSNQPQHF. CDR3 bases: TGTGCCAGCAGCCCGTCATTGGATAGCAATCAGCCCCAGCATTTT.

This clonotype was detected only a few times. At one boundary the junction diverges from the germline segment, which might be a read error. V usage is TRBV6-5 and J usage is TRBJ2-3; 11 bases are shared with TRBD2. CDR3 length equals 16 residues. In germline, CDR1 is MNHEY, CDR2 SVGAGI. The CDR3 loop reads CASSSKTSGARDTQYF. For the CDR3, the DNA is TGTGCCAGTAGTTCAAAGACTAGCGGGGCGAGGGATACGCAGTATTTT.

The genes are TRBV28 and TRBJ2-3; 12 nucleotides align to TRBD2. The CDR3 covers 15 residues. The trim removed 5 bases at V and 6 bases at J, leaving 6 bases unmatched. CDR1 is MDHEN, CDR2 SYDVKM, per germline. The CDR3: CASSPTSGGMDTQYF. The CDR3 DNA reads TGTGCCAGCAGTCCGACTAGCGGGGGAATGGATACGCAGTATTTT.

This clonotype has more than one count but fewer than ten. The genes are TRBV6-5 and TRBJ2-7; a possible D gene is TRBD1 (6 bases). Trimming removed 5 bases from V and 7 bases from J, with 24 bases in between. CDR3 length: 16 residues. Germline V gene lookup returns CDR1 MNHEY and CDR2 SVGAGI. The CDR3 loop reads CASSNQEQGGPVEQYF. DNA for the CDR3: TGTGCCAGCAGTAACCAGGAACAGGGCGGTCCGGTTGAGCAGTACTTC.

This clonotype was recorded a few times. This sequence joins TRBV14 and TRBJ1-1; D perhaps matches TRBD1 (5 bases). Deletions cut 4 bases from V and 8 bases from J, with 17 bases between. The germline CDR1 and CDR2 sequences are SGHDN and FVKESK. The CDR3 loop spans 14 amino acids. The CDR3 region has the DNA TGTGCCAGCAGCCGGAGGGGAGGGCACCTGGAAGCTTTCTTT. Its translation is CASSRRGGHLEAFF.

The CDR3 loop is CSAREGVETQYF. The CDR3 DNA reads as TGCAGTGCTAGAGAGGGGGTAGAGACCCAGTACTTC. V gene TRBV20-1 combines with J gene TRBJ2-5; tentatively, D is TRBD1 or TRBD2 (5 bases each). The CDR3 spans 12 residues. V was pared by 0 bases and J by 4 bases, with 6 bases between. Per germline, CDR1 DFQATT and CDR2 SNEGSKA (reference sequence).

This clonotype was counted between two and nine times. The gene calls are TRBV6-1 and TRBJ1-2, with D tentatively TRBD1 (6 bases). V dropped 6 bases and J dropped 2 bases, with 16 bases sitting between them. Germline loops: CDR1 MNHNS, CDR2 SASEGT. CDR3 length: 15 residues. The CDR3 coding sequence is TGTGCCAGCAGGGCCCCACAGGGACAAAACTATGGCTACACCTTC. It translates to CASRAPQGQNYGYTF.

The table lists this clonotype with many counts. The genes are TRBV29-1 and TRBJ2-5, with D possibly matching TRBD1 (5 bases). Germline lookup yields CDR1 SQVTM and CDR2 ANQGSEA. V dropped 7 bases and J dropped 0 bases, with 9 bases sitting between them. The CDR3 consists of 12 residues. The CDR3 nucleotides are TGCAGCGCGGACAAGTACCAAGAGACCCAGTACTTC. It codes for CSADKYQETQYF.

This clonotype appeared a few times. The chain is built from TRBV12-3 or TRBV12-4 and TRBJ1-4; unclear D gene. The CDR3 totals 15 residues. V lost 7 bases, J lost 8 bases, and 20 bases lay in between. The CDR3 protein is CASIPSGLVKEKLFF. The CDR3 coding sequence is TGTGCCAGCATCCCCTCGGGCCTGGTTAAGGAAAAACTGTTTTTT.

The CDR3 sequence: CASSQGVTKRSYEQYF. CDR3 nucleotides: TGCGCCAGCAGCCAAGGAGTGACAAAACGCTCCTACGAGCAGTACTTC. This chain uses TRBV4-1 with TRBJ2-7; no reliable D call. The CDR3 consists of 16 residues. CDR1 is MGHRA and CDR2 is YSYEKL in the germline V gene. The germline V and J ends were trimmed by 1 base and 0 bases, with 13 bases remaining between them.

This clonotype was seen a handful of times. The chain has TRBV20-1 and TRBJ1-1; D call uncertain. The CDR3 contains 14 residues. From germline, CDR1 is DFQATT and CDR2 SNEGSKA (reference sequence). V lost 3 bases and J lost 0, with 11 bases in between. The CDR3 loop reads CSASSHSLNTEAFF. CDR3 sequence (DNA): TGCAGTGCTAGTTCGCATTCTTTGAACACTGAAGCTTTCTTT.